Sequencing of this T cell receptor (beta chain) was carried out in a study of T cell responses to AZD1222 COVID-19 vaccine. Germline lookup yields CDR1 MDHEN and CDR2 SYDVKM. The ends were cut back, 2 bases at V and 7 bases at J, with 11 bases in the middle. This CDR3 has 14 residues. Remarks on this clone: Its antigen is currently unknown.

Study results and limitations: Spike was spanned by vaccine-associated CD4 TCRs, which were dominant at 160-218 and 743-854.

Only in-frame clones appear in the TCRdb table, and some are missing; sequencing was by immunoSEQ multiplex PCR. The sample has about 110,000 clones, about 89% seen once. This TCR derives from an adult in good health. The J gene is TRBJ1-4, the V gene TRBV28; D unclear. The sequencing here drew on peripheral blood, taken on day 0 of AZD1222 vaccination. The CDR3 DNA follows: TGTGCCAGCAGTTTAGGAGTCATGGGTGAAAAACTGTTTTTT. Protein sequence: CASSLGVMGEKLFF.